These 19 T cell receptor beta chains originate from one sample sequenced in a study of blood T cell repertoires in COVID-19. Profiled with immunoSEQ multiplex PCR; TCRdb holds only in-frame clones, not every one. The table lists 70,000 to 95,000 clones, more than 75% of them singletons. Sequencing was carried out using peripheral blood. These receptors came from a human donor in a cohort sampled during active COVID-19.

The chain combines TRBV19 with TRBJ2-1, with D possibly matching TRBD2 (5 bases). The V end was cut by 0 bases, the J end by 3 bases, with 9 bases between. In germline, CDR1 is LNHDA, CDR2 SQIVND (reference sequence). This CDR3 is 15 amino acids long. The CDR3 reads CASSIESGFYNEQFF. For the CDR3, the DNA is TGTGCCAGTAGTATAGAGAGCGGATTCTACAATGAGCAGTTCTTC.

The CDR3 DNA sequence: TGTGCCAGCAGCTCCCACATGGACAGGGGCCGTGGCTACACCTTC. Amino acids: CASSSHMDRGRGYTF. The chain uses TRBV7-9 and TRBJ1-2; TRBD1 agrees at 9 bases. The CDR3 extends over 15 amino acids. Per the germline V gene, CDR1 is SEHNR and CDR2 is FQNEAQ (reference sequence). Unmatched junction bases numbered 10, after V lost 4 bases and J lost 7 bases.

This clone was seen more than once but under ten times. The chain combines TRBV5-6 with TRBJ1-5; D might be TRBD1 (5 bases). CDR1 is SGHDT, CDR2 YYEEEE, per germline. The CDR3 runs to 15 residues. The V and J ends lost 0 bases and 0 bases respectively, with 7 bases between them. CDR3 in DNA: TGTGCCAGCAGCTTGGGACAGTATAGCAATCAGCCCCAGCATTTT. Amino acids: CASSLGQYSNQPQHF.

The chain employs TRBV12-3 or TRBV12-4 and TRBJ2-7, with TRBD1 matching 7 bases. V dropped 4 bases and J dropped 7; count of bases not matched to a gene: 7. The CDR3 is 13 amino acids. Here the CDR3 reads CASSSTGVGEQYF. As DNA, the CDR3 is TGTGCCAGCAGTTCTACAGGGGTCGGGGAGCAGTACTTC.

The chain combines TRBV7-9 with TRBJ1-1, with D maybe TRBD1 (6 bases). Trimming stripped 4 bases from V and 4 bases from J, with 13 bases between. This CDR3 spans 14 amino acids. Germline values: CDR1 SEHNR, CDR2 FQNEAQ (reference sequence). The CDR3 DNA follows: TGTGCCAGCAGCTCGCCAAGGGGGAGCACTGAAGCTTTCTTT. This sequence encodes CASSSPRGSTEAFF.

The rearrangement uses TRBV27 and TRBJ1-1; D might be TRBD1 (6 bases). Trimming took off 6 bases at V and 1 base at J, with 15 bases between the two ends. CDR1 and CDR2 (germline): MNHEY, SMNVEV (reference sequence). This CDR3 has 15 amino acids. For the CDR3, the DNA is TGTGCCAGCAGCCCAAGGGGGACACCGAACACTGAAGCTTTCTTT. Protein product: CASSPRGTPNTEAFF.

The chain joins TRBV25-1 to TRBJ2-2, with D uncertain. There are 13 residues in the CDR3. Germline values: CDR1 MGHDK, CDR2 SYGVNS. The V gene lost 1 base and the J gene lost 6 bases, with 6 bases spanning the gap. The CDR3 DNA follows: TGTGCCAGCAGTGAATTTGGAGCCGGGGAGCTGTTTTTT. It encodes CASSEFGAGELFF. Full variable domain (remainder filled in from reference TRBV25-1 and TRBJ2-2): EADIYQTPRYLVIGTGKKITLECSQTMGHDKMYWYQQDPGMELHLIHYSYGVNSTEKGDLSSESTVSRIRTEHFPLTLESARPSHTSQYLCASSEFGAGELFFGEGSRLTVL.

This clone was found once. Other DNA sequences of this sample code for an identical CDR3. The chain uses TRBV28 and TRBJ2-6; 15 bases are shared with TRBD2. Unmatched junction bases numbered 5, after V lost 6 bases and J lost 2 bases. The germline V gene has CDR1 MDHEN and CDR2 SYDVKM. The CDR3 runs 18 residues. In DNA, the CDR3 is TGTGCCAGCAGCTCAGGACTAGCGGGAGGGACTGGGGCCAACGTCCTGACTTTC. Translating it yields CASSSGLAGGTGANVLTF.

J is TRBJ1-5 and V is TRBV6-5, with D perhaps TRBD1 (6 bases). This CDR3 is 15 amino acids long. V was pared by 0 bases and J by 2 bases, with 8 bases between. The germline V gene has CDR1 MNHEY and CDR2 SVGAGI. Here the CDR3 reads CASSYSGGGNQPQHF. DNA of the CDR3: TGTGCCAGCAGTTACTCAGGGGGGGGCAATCAGCCCCAGCATTTT.

The rearrangement uses TRBV3-1 (or the pseudogene TRBV3-2) and TRBJ2-7; no clear D gene. V lost 0 bases and J 7 bases, leaving 10 bases between the germline ends. The germline V gene has CDR1 LGHDT and CDR2 YNNKEL (reference sequence). The CDR3 is made up of 13 amino acids. The CDR3 coding sequence is TGTGCCAGCAGCCAAGATCCAGCGCGTGAGCAGTACTTC. Protein: CASSQDPAREQYF.

This clone was seen a handful of times. In nucleotides, the CDR3 is TGTGCCAGTAGTATCGGGAGCGGGAGCAATCAGCCCCAGCATTTT. Its translation is CASSIGSGSNQPQHF. The rearrangement joins TRBV19 to TRBJ1-5; no clear D. The germline V and J ends were trimmed by 3 bases and 1 base, with 10 bases remaining between them. The CDR3 is 15 residues long. Germline-derived CDR1 and CDR2 are LNHDA and SQIVND (reference sequence).

The chain combines TRBV11-2 with TRBJ2-1; 11 bases agree with TRBD2. The CDR3 spans 18 residues. V trimming: 2 bases; J trimming: 4 bases; junction bases outside the gene matches: 10. Looked up from germline, CDR1 is SGHAT and CDR2 is FQNNGV. The CDR3 DNA sequence: TGTGCCAGCAGCTTATGGGGTAGCGGGGGGGCACAATACAATGAGCAGTTCTTC. It yields the protein CASSLWGSGGAQYNEQFF.

This chain connects TRBV6-2 or TRBV6-3 to TRBJ2-7; the match to TRBD1 covers 7 bases. Trimming removed 5 bases from V and 5 bases from J; junction bases left unmatched: 3. CDR3 length equals 12 residues. CDR1 is MNHEY, CDR2 SVGEGT, per germline. Here the CDR3 reads CASSVQGDEQYF. The CDR3 nucleotides are TGTGCCAGCAGTGTCCAGGGGGACGAGCAGTACTTC.

The chain employs TRBV7-9 and TRBJ2-5; 7 positions match TRBD2. The CDR3 covers 14 residues. The J segment lost 5 bases and the V segment lost 6 bases, leaving 9 bases of the junction unmatched. Germline V gene lookup returns CDR1 SEHNR and CDR2 FQNEAQ (reference sequence). Written as DNA, the CDR3 is TGTGCCAGCAGACAGGCGGGAGTGGAGGAGACCCAGTACTTC. Its translation is CASRQAGVEETQYF.

The CDR3 reads CASSQALGLAANEQFF. The DNA for the CDR3 is TGCGCCAGCAGCCAAGCCTTGGGGCTAGCGGCCAATGAGCAGTTCTTC. This chain joins TRBV4-3 and TRBJ2-1; TRBD2 aligns across 7 bases. The ends lost 1 base at V and 6 bases at J; junction bases unmatched: 9. This CDR3 comprises 16 residues. Germline V gene sequence: CDR1 LGHNA, CDR2 YSLEER.

J is TRBJ2-3 and V is TRBV9, with 7 positions matching TRBD2. V was pared by 0 bases and J by 4 bases, with 11 bases of the junction left unmatched. CDR1 SGDLS and CDR2 YYNGEE come from the germline V gene. This CDR3 comprises 17 residues. This CDR3 reads CASSVAAFRGVPDTQYF. The CDR3 DNA follows: TGTGCCAGCAGCGTAGCCGCTTTTCGGGGGGTCCCAGATACGCAGTATTTT.

This chain uses TRBV28 with TRBJ2-7; perhaps TRBD2 as D (6 bases). With 7 bases removed from V and 3 bases from J, the gap between germline ends came to 13 bases. CDR3 length equals 13 residues. Germline CDR1 is MDHEN and CDR2 is SYDVKM. The CDR3 here is CASNGGSLYEQYF. In DNA form, the CDR3 reads TGTGCCAGCAATGGAGGGTCCCTCTACGAGCAGTACTTC.

CDR3 nucleotide sequence: TGTGCCAGCAGTGGTCTAGCGGTGTACCATGAGCAGTTCTTC. It translates to CASSGLAVYHEQFF. The J gene is TRBJ2-1, the V gene TRBV6-2 or TRBV6-3; 7 positions match TRBD2. Trimming took 5 bases from V and 8 from J; bases not matched to a gene: 9. Germline V gene lookup returns CDR1 MNHEY and CDR2 SVGEGT. This CDR3 is built from 14 residues.

As concerns this clone: The sample holds other DNA sequences that translate to the same CDR3. This rearrangement joins TRBV12-3 or TRBV12-4 to TRBJ2-1; no clear D gene. The CDR3 runs 11 residues. The ends were cut back, 6 bases at V and 3 bases at J, with 3 bases in the middle. CDR3 DNA sequence: TGTGCCAGCAGCCTCTACAATGAGCAGTTCTTC. Translating gives CASSLYNEQFF.